The next 16 T cell receptor beta chains were all read from a single sample in a study of early T cells in non-severe SARS-CoV-2 infection (dated by TCRdb to the early 2020s). Libraries were prepared through 5' RACE. Instrument on record: NextSeq 500. The raw public reads went through TCRdb reprocessing: fastp at Q25, MiXCR clone calling, in-frame beta chains kept. Each entry merges the rows of one CDR3 protein and shows their most common DNA and genes. The sample table contains about 52,000 distinct CDR3 sequences; only one count was recorded for roughly 8.2% of them. The ten largest make up 4% to 5.5% of the sample. Input material: whole blood. These receptors all come from an adult who was a healthcare worker with PCR-confirmed SARS-CoV-2 infection or an uninfected control (not recorded which).

This clonotype has more than one count but fewer than ten. The chain uses TRBV28 and TRBJ2-6; 8 bases are a match to TRBD1. V lost 10 bases and J lost 1; bases outside the gene matches: 12. Germline CDR1 reads MDHEN; CDR2 reads SYDVKM. The CDR3 contains 17 residues. DNA for the CDR3: TGTGCCACCGCCGGACAGGGTTTGACTTCTGGGGCCAACGTCCTGACTTTC. Translation: CATAGQGLTSGANVLTF. The variable domain in full, completed from reference TRBV28 and TRBJ2-6, reads DVKVTQSSRYLVKRTGEKVFLECVQDMDHENMFWYRQDPGLGLRLIYFSYDVKMKEKGDIPEGYSVSREKKERFSLILESASTNQTSMYLCATAGQGLTSGANVLTFGAGSRLTVL.

This clonotype was seen a few times. The chain joins TRBV7-8 to TRBJ1-2; D gene unclear. The germline V gene has CDR1 SGHVS and CDR2 FQNEAQ. The CDR3 has 14 amino acids. Trimming cost V 5 bases and J 3 bases, with 13 bases left between them. The CDR3 is CASSTQVEDYGYTF. CDR3 bases: TGTGCCAGCAGCACACAAGTGGAGGACTATGGCTACACCTTC. Variable domain in full (rest from reference TRBV7-8 and TRBJ1-2): GAGVSQSPRYKVAKRGQDVALRCDPISGHVSLFWYQQALGQGPEFLTYFQNEAQLDKSGLPSDRFFAERPEGSVSTLKIQRTQQEDSAVYLCASSTQVEDYGYTFGSGTRLTVV.

The table lists this clonotype with a few counts. This chain's CDR3 is CASSQPGRQTYNEQFF. The DNA for the CDR3 is TGCGCCAGCAGCCAACCCGGGCGGCAAACCTACAATGAGCAGTTCTTC. This rearrangement joins TRBV4-1 to TRBJ2-1; D is uncertain. Germline CDR1 and CDR2: MGHRA and YSYEKL. V lost 2 bases to trimming and J lost 2 bases, with 13 bases between them. The CDR3 totals 16 residues.

This clonotype is medium-sized within its sample. The rearrangement joins TRBV2 to TRBJ2-3, with D hard to call. The CDR3 loop spans 10 amino acids. The V gene's germline CDR1 is SNHLY and CDR2 FYNNEI. Trimming took 8 bases from V and 7 from J, leaving 7 bases between them. The CDR3 DNA sequence: TGTGCCAGCGGTGGGAATACGCAGTATTTT. Translation gives CASGGNTQYF. The whole variable domain, filled in from reference TRBV2 and TRBJ2-3, reads EPEVTQTPSHQVTQMGQEVILRCVPISNHLYFYWYRQILGQKVEFLVSFYNNEISEKSEIFDDQFSVERPDGSNFTLKIRSTKLEDSAMYFCASGGNTQYFGPGTRLTVL.

The rearrangement links TRBV6-2 or TRBV6-3 to TRBJ2-1; D might be TRBD1 (6 bases). CDR3 length: 14 residues. Trimming pared 6 bases from V and 9 bases from J, leaving 18 bases between. Germline assignment: CDR1 MNHEY and CDR2 SVGEGT. The chain's CDR3 is CASRATGRLAEQFF. CDR3 nucleotides: TGTGCCAGCAGGGCTACAGGGCGGTTAGCTGAGCAGTTCTTC.

At least ten counts were recorded for this clonotype. This chain connects TRBV20-1 to TRBJ2-7; 8 bases align to TRBD2. The V gene end was trimmed by 3 bases and the J gene end by 0 bases; junction bases not matched to a gene: 1. The CDR3 loop spans 13 amino acids. Germline V gene lookup returns CDR1 DFQATT and CDR2 SNEGSKA (reference sequence). DNA for the CDR3: TGCAGTGCTAGCGGGAGGGCCTCCTACGAGCAGTACTTC. Its protein product is CSASGRASYEQYF.

The rearrangement joins TRBV7-9 to TRBJ1-3; TRBD1 aligns across 8 bases. Germline V lookup: CDR1 SEHNR, CDR2 FQNEAQ (reference sequence). The CDR3 is 14 amino acids. Trimming at V came to 8 bases and at J to 2 bases, leaving 5 bases not matched to a gene. The CDR3 region is CASGVQGAGNTIYF. For the CDR3, the DNA is TGTGCCAGCGGGGTACAGGGGGCTGGAAACACCATATATTTT. Together with reference TRBV7-9 and TRBJ1-3, the CDR3 gives the full variable domain: DTGVSQNPRHKITKRGQNVTFRCDPISEHNRLYWYRQTLGQGPEFLTYFQNEAQLEKSRLLSDRFSAERPKGSFSTLEIQRTEQGDSAMYLCASGVQGAGNTIYFGEGSWLTVV.

The gene calls are TRBV11-2 and TRBJ2-2; D unresolved. The CDR3 consists of 15 residues. Trimming left V 5 bases short and J 4 bases short, with 14 bases between. In germline, CDR1 is SGHAT, CDR2 FQNNGV. This CDR3 reads CASSQEGFFTGELFF. The DNA for the CDR3 is TGTGCCAGCAGCCAAGAAGGATTTTTCACCGGGGAGCTGTTTTTT.

DNA for the CDR3: TGTGCCAGCAGCGTAAGTGCGACCTCCTACGAGCAGTACTTC. Translated: CASSVSATSYEQYF. The genes are TRBV9 and TRBJ2-7; no clear D. Trimming took 1 base from V and 0 from J, leaving 8 bases between them. From germline, CDR1 is SGDLS and CDR2 YYNGEE. The CDR3 totals 14 residues.

This clonotype was counted at least ten times. This chain uses TRBV11-2 with TRBJ2-3, with 11 bases aligning to TRBD2. This CDR3 is built from 18 residues. Germline CDR1 SGHAT, CDR2 FQNNGV. The V and J ends lost 2 bases and 2 bases, in that order; junction bases with no gene match: 9. The CDR3 nucleotides read TGTGCCAGCAGCTTATCGCCGGGACTAGCGGACGTCACAGATACGCAGTATTTT. Encoded protein: CASSLSPGLADVTDTQYF.

This clonotype was detected a few times. The genes are TRBV12-3 or TRBV12-4 and TRBJ2-1; tentative D call: TRBD1 (5 bases). V dropped 6 bases and J dropped 10 bases, with 13 bases sitting between them. This CDR3 spans 12 amino acids. The CDR3 DNA follows: TGTGCCAGCAGCAGAGACAGTAGGGAGCAGTTCTTC. Protein product: CASSRDSREQFF.

This clonotype was recorded a few times. This chain connects TRBV6-6 to TRBJ2-7; D may be TRBD1 (6 bases). V was cut by 6 bases and J by 5 bases, with 14 bases left in between. Per germline, CDR1 MNHNY and CDR2 SVGAGI (reference sequence). The CDR3 loop spans 13 amino acids. CDR3 in amino acids: CASRPDSFHEQYF. CDR3 DNA: TGTGCCAGCAGACCGGACAGCTTCCACGAGCAGTACTTC.

This chain links TRBV14 with TRBJ1-1; D is unclear. The CDR3 is made up of 13 amino acids. V was cut by 4 bases and J by 2 bases, with 8 bases left in between. CDR1 is SGHDN and CDR2 is FVKESK in the germline V gene. CDR3 in DNA: TGTGCCAGCAGCCTTACAGCTAACACTGAAGCTTTCTTT. It specifies CASSLTANTEAFF.

The V and J genes are TRBV7-6 and TRBJ1-4; the D is unclear. The germline V and J ends were trimmed by 6 bases and 6 bases, with 23 bases remaining between them. The length of the CDR3 is 17 residues. Germline V gives CDR1 SGHVS, CDR2 FNYEAQ. The CDR3 DNA reads TGTGCCAGCAGTTTTAGATACCGAGGATTAAGAGATGAAAAACTGTTTTTT. This gives the protein CASSFRYRGLRDEKLFF.

This clonotype was seen a handful of times. The J gene is TRBJ2-7, the V gene TRBV5-1, with 7 bases identical to TRBD2. Unmatched junction bases numbered 6, after V lost 5 bases and J lost 4 bases. From germline, CDR1 is SGHRS and CDR2 YFSETQ. CDR3 length: 13 amino acids. CDR3 loop: CASSWGLSYEQYF. The CDR3 DNA reads as TGCGCCAGCAGTTGGGGACTATCTTACGAGCAGTACTTC.

The sample holds a few counts of this clonotype. This chain links TRBV20-1 with TRBJ1-1; weak D call: TRBD1 (5 bases). V was shortened by 3 bases and J by 1 base, with 12 bases between the two germline ends. This CDR3 comprises 14 residues. CDR1 DFQATT and CDR2 SNEGSKA come from the germline V gene (reference sequence). CDR3 DNA sequence: TGCAGTGCTAGGAGGGGAACCAGGAACACTGAAGCTTTCTTT. This gives the protein CSARRGTRNTEAFF.